The 20 T cell receptor beta chains below come from one sample, sequenced in a study of T-cell reconstitution after alpha-beta-depleted transplantation in children. The authors prepared the TCRbeta library with unique molecular identifiers. TCRdb re-called the PCR reads with MiXCR, one entry per CDR3 protein. The sample lists around 480,000 distinct CDR3 sequences, 32% occurring once. The sample consisted of PBMCs from the stem cell graft donor, taken from the stem cell graft. Every receptor here comes from a human donor who donated a stem cell graft to a child with aplastic anemia.

V usage is TRBV28 and J usage is TRBJ2-3; a weak D match, TRBD2 (5 bases). This CDR3 is 14 amino acids long. V lost 3 bases and J 2 bases, leaving 9 bases between the germline ends. Germline loops: CDR1 MDHEN, CDR2 SYDVKM. Here the CDR3 reads CASSFRGPTDTQYF. CDR3 bases: TGTGCCAGCAGTTTCCGAGGGCCCACAGATACGCAGTATTTT.

This clonotype showed up just once. The rearrangement uses TRBV28 and TRBJ2-7, with TRBD2 matching 11 bases. CDR1 is MDHEN and CDR2 is SYDVKM in the germline V gene. The CDR3 totals 15 residues. The ends lost 4 bases at V and 4 bases at J; junction bases unmatched: 6. CDR3 nucleotides: TGTGCCAGCAGTTCCCCGACTAGCGGGATGTACGAGCAGTACGTC. Its translation is CASSSPTSGMYEQYV.

This clonotype came up a few times. The rearrangement joins TRBV5-8 to TRBJ2-3; 9 bases line up with TRBD2. CDR1 is SGHTS and CDR2 is YDEGEE in the germline V gene. Trimming at V came to 4 bases and at J to 4 bases, leaving 10 bases not matched to a gene. This CDR3 has 16 amino acids. The CDR3 coding sequence is TGTGCCAGCAGCCTTGGTGCGGGAGGGCCCCCAGATACGCAGTATTTT. Its protein product is CASSLGAGGPPDTQYF. Full variable domain (missing parts from reference TRBV5-8 and TRBJ2-3): EAGVTQSPTHLIKTRGQQATLRCSPISGHTSVYWYQQALGLGLQFLLWYDEGEERNRGNFPPRFSGRQFPNYSSELNVNALELEDSALYLCASSLGAGGPPDTQYFGPGTRLTVL.

The chain uses TRBV5-1 and TRBJ2-1; D possibly corresponds to TRBD2 (6 bases). Germline V lookup: CDR1 SGHRS, CDR2 YFSETQ. The V end lost 7 bases, the J end lost 8 bases, and 25 bases lay between the germline ends. This CDR3 contains 16 residues. In nucleotides, the CDR3 is TGCGCCAGCGCCTTCGGGCCCGGTTCAGCGGGCGATGAGCAGTTCTTC. Translation gives CASAFGPGSAGDEQFF. The full variable domain, in which reference TRBV5-1 and TRBJ2-1 provide the parts outside the CDR3, is KAGVTQTPRYLIKTRGQQVTLSCSPISGHRSVSWYQQTPGQGLQFLFEYFSETQRNKGNFPGRFSGRQFSNSRSEMNVSTLELGDSALYLCASAFGPGSAGDEQFFGPGTRLTVL.

In its sample, this clonotype was seen many times. The rearrangement links TRBV5-4 to TRBJ2-3, with D possibly being TRBD2 (6 bases). Germline CDR1 is SGHNT and CDR2 is YYREEE (reference sequence). The CDR3 loop spans 16 amino acids. The V end lost 1 base, the J end lost 3 bases, and 15 bases lay between the germline ends. CDR3 in amino acids: CASSLIGRRGTDTQYF. CDR3 bases: TGTGCCAGCAGCTTGATAGGGAGACGGGGGACAGATACGCAGTATTTT.

The chain joins TRBV6-1 to TRBJ2-7; D not certain. V gave up 2 bases and J gave up 7 bases, with 9 bases separating them. The CDR3 sequence is 12 residues long. Germline V gene sequence: CDR1 MNHNS, CDR2 SASEGT. Written as DNA, the CDR3 is TGTGCCAGCAGTGAAAACAGATGGGAGCAGTACGTC. Residues: CASSENRWEQYV.

This clonotype came up a few times. The gene calls are TRBV27 and TRBJ2-1; either TRBD1 or TRBD2 may supply D (5 bases each). CDR1 is MNHEY, CDR2 SMNVEV, per germline (reference sequence). The CDR3 consists of 13 residues. V was cut by 2 bases and J by 10 bases, with 12 bases left in between. CDR3 amino acids: CASSLGGKGEQFF. The CDR3, as DNA: TGTGCCAGCAGTTTAGGGGGAAAGGGGGAGCAGTTCTTC.

The chain joins TRBV12-3 or TRBV12-4 to TRBJ2-3, with D possibly TRBD2 on 6 matching bases. This CDR3 has 14 residues. V lost 8 bases and J lost 3, with 15 bases in between. This CDR3 reads CASLRERVTDTQYF. CDR3 bases: TGTGCCAGCCTCAGAGAGCGGGTTACAGATACGCAGTATTTT.

This chain uses TRBV5-6 with TRBJ2-7; 7 bases map to TRBD1. Germline V gene lookup returns CDR1 SGHDT and CDR2 YYEEEE. The CDR3 spans 14 residues. Trimming removed 4 bases from V and 2 bases from J; junction bases left unmatched: 6. The CDR3 nucleotides read TGTGCCAGCAGCATTTTACAGGGGACCTACGAGCAGTACGTC. This gives the protein CASSILQGTYEQYV.

This clonotype came up a few times. The chain has TRBV20-1 and TRBJ1-3; D possibly corresponds to TRBD1 (5 bases). The germline V and J ends were trimmed by 3 bases and 1 base, with 10 bases remaining between them. Germline values: CDR1 DFQATT, CDR2 SNEGSKA (reference sequence). This CDR3 is 14 amino acids long. In DNA form, the CDR3 reads TGCAGTGCTAGCAGCAGGGTGTCTGGAAACACCATATATTTT. It encodes CSASSRVSGNTIYF.

This clonotype was counted between two and nine times. This chain links TRBV4-3 with TRBJ1-2; D is uncertain. This CDR3 is 14 amino acids long. Germline values: CDR1 LGHNA, CDR2 YSLEER. V lost 1 base to trimming and J lost 3 bases, with 9 bases between them. The CDR3 nucleotides are TGCGCCAGCAGCCAAGGACAAGCGGACTATGGCTACACCTTC. Amino acids: CASSQGQADYGYTF.

V and J are TRBV3-1 and TRBJ1-1; a weak D match, TRBD1 (6 bases). V lost 1 base and J lost 8, with 14 bases in between. The CDR3 extends over 14 amino acids. Germline assignment: CDR1 LGHDT and CDR2 YNNKEL (reference sequence). The CDR3 DNA follows: TGTGCCAGCAGCCAAGTAACAGGGTCATCCGAAGCTTTCTTT. Its protein product is CASSQVTGSSEAFF.

This clonotype has only a few counts. The V gene is TRBV29-1, the J gene TRBJ2-3; a weak D match, TRBD1 (6 bases). Germline CDR1 and CDR2: SQVTM and ANQGSEA. V was cut by 5 bases and J by 0 bases, with 12 bases left in between. The CDR3 consists of 14 residues. CDR3 bases: TGCAGCGTTCCCAGGGGACCTAGCACAGATACGCAGTATTTT. Amino acid sequence: CSVPRGPSTDTQYF.

The rearrangement links TRBV12-3 or TRBV12-4 to TRBJ2-5; D possibly uses TRBD1 or TRBD2 (5 bases each). V was cut by 3 bases and J by 4 bases, with 9 bases left in between. This CDR3 has 13 amino acids. Here the CDR3 reads CASSLGVAETQYF. CDR3 in DNA: TGTGCCAGCAGTTTGGGGGTGGCAGAGACCCAGTACTTC.

V gene TRBV7-8 combines with J gene TRBJ1-4; weak D call: TRBD1 (5 bases). Germline CDR1 is SGHVS and CDR2 is FQNEAQ. V lost 4 bases and J lost 4, with 16 bases in between. The CDR3 extends over 16 amino acids. CDR3 sequence reads: CASSSQPGTNNEKLFF. The CDR3 DNA reads TGTGCCAGCAGCTCCCAACCCGGGACTAATAATGAAAAACTGTTTTTT.

The chain recombines TRBV30 with TRBJ2-1; 11 bases are shared with TRBD2. The CDR3 has 14 amino acids. CDR1 is GTSNPN, CDR2 SVGIG, per germline (reference sequence). V gave up 4 bases and J gave up 8 bases; unmatched junction bases: 7. The CDR3 is CAWNIAGGPYEQFF. DNA of the CDR3: TGTGCCTGGAATATAGCGGGAGGGCCCTATGAGCAGTTCTTC.

This chain uses TRBV9 with TRBJ2-2, with D perhaps TRBD2 (6 bases). The ends were cut back, 2 bases at V and 1 base at J, with 9 bases in the middle. The CDR3 extends over 15 amino acids. Germline CDR1 SGDLS, CDR2 YYNGEE. CDR3 DNA: TGTGCCAGCAGCGTCTCGGGGGTGAACACCGGGGAGCTGTTTTTT. This gives the protein CASSVSGVNTGELFF.

This clonotype showed up just a few times. V is TRBV18 and J is TRBJ1-5, with D uncertain. Germline loops: CDR1 KGHSH, CDR2 LQKENI. V was shortened by 2 bases and J by 0 bases, with 8 bases between the two germline ends. This CDR3 contains 15 residues. The CDR3 DNA reads TGTGCCAGCTCACCAGGAGATTATAGCAATCAGCCCCAGCATTTT. It yields the protein CASSPGDYSNQPQHF.

This clonotype was found a few times. The genes are TRBV4-2 and TRBJ2-7; possibly TRBD1 for D (6 bases). Germline V CDR1 and CDR2: LGHNA, YNFKEQ. V was pared by 0 bases and J by 3 bases, with 15 bases between. The CDR3 totals 16 residues. The CDR3 DNA reads as TGTGCCAGCAGCCAAGAGGGGGCAATGGGTTACTACGAGCAGTACTTC. Translating it yields CASSQEGAMGYYEQYF.

The chain recombines TRBV5-1 with TRBJ1-2; D might be TRBD1 (6 bases). The germline gives CDR1 SGHRS, CDR2 YFSETQ. This CDR3 is built from 12 residues. Trimming took 3 bases from V and 14 from J, leaving 17 bases between them. CDR3 amino acids: CASSSYQGIWTF. The CDR3 nucleotides are TGCGCCAGCAGCTCCTATCAGGGGATATGGACCTTC.